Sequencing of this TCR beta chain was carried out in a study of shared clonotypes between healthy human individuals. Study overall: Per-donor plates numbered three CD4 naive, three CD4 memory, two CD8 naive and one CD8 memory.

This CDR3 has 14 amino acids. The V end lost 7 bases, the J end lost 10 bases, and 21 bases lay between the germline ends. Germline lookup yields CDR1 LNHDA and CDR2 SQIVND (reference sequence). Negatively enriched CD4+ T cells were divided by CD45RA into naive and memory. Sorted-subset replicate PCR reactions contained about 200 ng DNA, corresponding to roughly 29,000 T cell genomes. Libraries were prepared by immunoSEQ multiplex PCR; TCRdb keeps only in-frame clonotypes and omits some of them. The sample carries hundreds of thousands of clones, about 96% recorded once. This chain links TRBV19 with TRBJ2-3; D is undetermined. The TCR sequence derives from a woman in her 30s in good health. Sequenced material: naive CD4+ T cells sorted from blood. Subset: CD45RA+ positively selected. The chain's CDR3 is CASKRTRAGMAQYF. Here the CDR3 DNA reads TGTGCCAGTAAGAGGACCCGGGCCGGAATGGCGCAGTATTTT. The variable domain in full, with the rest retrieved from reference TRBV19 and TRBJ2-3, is DGGITQSPKYLFRKEGQNVTLSCEQNLNHDAMYWYRQDPGQGLRLIYYSQIVNDFQKGDIAEGYSVSREKKESFPLTVTSAQKNPTAFYLCASKRTRAGMAQYFGPGTRLTVL.